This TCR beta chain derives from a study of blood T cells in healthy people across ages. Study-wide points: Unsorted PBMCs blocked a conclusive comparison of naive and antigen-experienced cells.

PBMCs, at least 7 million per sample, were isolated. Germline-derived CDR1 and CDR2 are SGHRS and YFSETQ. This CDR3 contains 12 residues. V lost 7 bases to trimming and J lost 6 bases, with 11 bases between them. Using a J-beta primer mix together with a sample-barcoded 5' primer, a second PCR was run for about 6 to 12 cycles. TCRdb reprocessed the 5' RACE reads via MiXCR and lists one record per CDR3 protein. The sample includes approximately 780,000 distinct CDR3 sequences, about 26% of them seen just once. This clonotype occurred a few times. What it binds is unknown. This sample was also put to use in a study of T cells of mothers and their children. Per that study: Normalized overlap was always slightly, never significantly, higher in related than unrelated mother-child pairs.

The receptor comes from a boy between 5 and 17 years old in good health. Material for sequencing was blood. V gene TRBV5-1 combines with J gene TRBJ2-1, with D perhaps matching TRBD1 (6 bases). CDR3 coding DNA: TGCGCCAGCCTAAACAGGGTCAATGAGCAGTTCTTC. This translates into CASLNRVNEQFF.